Described below is a single T cell receptor (beta chain) sequence and its context. Its antigen remains unidentified. This entry comes from a study of cytomegalovirus exposure and HLA in healthy donors. Study-wide points: Among immune exposure information, only CMV serostatus was available.

Primers included in the PCR were 60 Vbeta and 13 Jbeta primers. TCRdb's table, derived via immunoSEQ multiplex PCR, lists solely in-frame clones and lacks some. Of around 150,000 clones listed, about 80% are singletons. The CDR3 runs 13 residues. The V gene's germline CDR1 is SGHRS and CDR2 YFSETQ. Trimming removed 1 base from V and 6 bases from J, with 10 bases in between. The source of this sequence is a man younger than 30 in good health and CMV-seropositive. The chain carries TRBV5-1 and TRBJ1-2, with D hard to call. What was sequenced was PBMCs. In nucleotides, the CDR3 is TGCGCCAGCAGCTTGAGCACGGAGGATGGCTACACCTTC. Its protein product is CASSLSTEDGYTF.